This TCR beta chain is drawn from a study of blood T cell repertoires in COVID-19. The method was immunoSEQ multiplex PCR; TCRdb's version includes in-frame clones alone and lacks a portion of them. The data contain about 410,000 clones, about 90% of them seen just once; the ten biggest clones take up about 1.7%. Categorization into cohorts depended on clinical history that participants reported. What the recovered Cohort 3 donors had was two negative PCRs, clearance, or symptom resolution. The CDR3 totals 15 residues. Germline lookup yields CDR1 KGHDR and CDR2 SFDVKD. Losses at the gene ends were 5 bases for V and 2 bases for J; bases not matched to a gene: 2.

Material for sequencing was PBMCs or T cells enriched from blood (not recorded which). The receptor's source is a woman aged 25-40 years who had recovered from COVID-19. The J gene is TRBJ2-3, the V gene TRBV24-1, with 11 bases identical to TRBD2. CDR3 DNA: TGTGCCACCAGTGGGACTAGCGGGTACACAGATACGCAGTATTTT. Encoded protein: CATSGTSGYTDTQYF.